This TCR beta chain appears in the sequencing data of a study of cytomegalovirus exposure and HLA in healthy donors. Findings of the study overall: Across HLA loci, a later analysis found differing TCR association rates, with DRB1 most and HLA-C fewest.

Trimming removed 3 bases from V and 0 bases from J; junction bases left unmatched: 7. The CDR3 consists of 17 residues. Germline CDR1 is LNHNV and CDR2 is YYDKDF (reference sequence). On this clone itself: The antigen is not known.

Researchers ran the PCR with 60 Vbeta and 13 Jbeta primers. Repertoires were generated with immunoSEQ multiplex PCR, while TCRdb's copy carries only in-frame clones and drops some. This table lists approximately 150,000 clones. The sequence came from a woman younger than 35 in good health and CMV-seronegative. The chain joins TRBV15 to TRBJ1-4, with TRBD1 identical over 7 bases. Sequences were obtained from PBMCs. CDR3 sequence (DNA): TGTGCCACCAGCAGGGGTAGACAGGGAGCAACTAATGAAAAACTGTTTTTT. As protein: CATSRGRQGATNEKLFF.